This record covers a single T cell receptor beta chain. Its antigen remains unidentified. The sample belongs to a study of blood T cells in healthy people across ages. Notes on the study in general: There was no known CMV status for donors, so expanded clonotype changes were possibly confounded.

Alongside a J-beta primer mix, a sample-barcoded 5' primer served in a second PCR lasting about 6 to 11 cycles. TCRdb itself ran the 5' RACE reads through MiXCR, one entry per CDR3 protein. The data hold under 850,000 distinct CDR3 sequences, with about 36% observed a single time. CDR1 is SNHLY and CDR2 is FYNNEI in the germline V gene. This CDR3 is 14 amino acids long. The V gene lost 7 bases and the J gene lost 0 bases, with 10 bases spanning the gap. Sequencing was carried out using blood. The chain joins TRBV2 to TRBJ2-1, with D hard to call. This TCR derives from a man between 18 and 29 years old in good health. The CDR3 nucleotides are TGTGCCAGCACAGGTGTAAGCTCCTACAATGAGCAGTTCTTC. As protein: CASTGVSSYNEQFF.